This T cell receptor (beta chain) originates from a study of cytomegalovirus exposure and HLA in healthy donors. Turning to the study itself: The same platform was used for the 100 to 150 validation repertoires and the roughly 600 first-cohort repertoires, a later analysis reported. Findings and limits, study-wide: 150 to 200 TCR beta chains were listed as cytomegalovirus-associated. TCR sequences were mostly rare, though some public TCRs occurred in many donors. Subsequent analysis revealed that first-cohort TCR clusters tended to co-occur in the 95 to 150 validation repertoires.

This clone was detected once. Its antigen is as yet unknown. Clones were read by immunoSEQ multiplex PCR, and TCRdb kept only the in-frame ones, dropping some. This sample has about 74,000 clones, with about 93% found just once. V was clipped by 3 bases and J by 7 bases, with 12 bases between them. This CDR3 is 13 amino acids long. Per germline, CDR1 MDHEN and CDR2 SYDVKM. V usage is TRBV28 and J usage is TRBJ1-2; possibly TRBD1 for D (5 bases). Sequences were obtained from PBMCs. The sequence was collected from a man aged 18 to 30 in good health and CMV-seropositive. The chain's CDR3 is CASSLRGAGGYTF. CDR3 nucleotides: TGTGCCAGCAGTTTGAGGGGAGCGGGTGGCTACACCTTC.